A selection of T cell receptor beta chains follows, all from one sample in a study of blood T cell repertoires in COVID-19. Method: immunoSEQ multiplex PCR; TCRdb's copy keeps in-frame clones and lacks some. The data show approximately 360,000 clones, around 90% seen once. Sequencing used peripheral blood. Receptors originate from a man between 18 and 35 years old with active or convalescent COVID-19. Each CDR3 is given with its conserved first and last residue. D genes are given only for firm matches. Size tells how often a clone was seen (once, few, many) or the class of an expanded clone, and some rows leave it out.

abundance: NA
j_gene: TRBJ2-7
v_gene: TRBV24-1
d_gene: TRBD1
CDR3nt: TGTGCCACCAGGGGACAGGGGGTAAGCTCCGAGCAGTACTTC
CDR3aa: CATRGQGVSSEQYF

abundance: few
j_gene: TRBJ2-1
v_gene: TRBV5-1
d_gene: TRBD2
CDR3nt: TGCGCCAGCAGCGGGCACCCGATGGGACTAGTTTCCTACAATGAGCAGTTCTTC
CDR3aa: CASSGHPMGLVSYNEQFF

abundance: once
j_gene: TRBJ2-1
v_gene: TRBV7-9
d_gene: NA
CDR3nt: TGTGCCAGCAGCGCGGCCTCAGCAAGTGAGCAGTTCTTC
CDR3aa: CASSAASASEQFF

abundance: NA
j_gene: TRBJ1-4
v_gene: TRBV18
d_gene: TRBD1
CDR3nt: TGTGCCAGCTGCCGGACAGGGGGATTTGAAAAACTGTTTTTT
CDR3aa: CASCRTGGFEKLFF

abundance: NA
j_gene: TRBJ2-3
v_gene: TRBV9
d_gene: NA
CDR3nt: TGTGCCAGCAGCGTATACTCTAGCACAGATACGCAGTATTTT
CDR3aa: CASSVYSSTDTQYF

abundance: NA
j_gene: TRBJ2-3
v_gene: TRBV9
d_gene: NA
CDR3nt: TGTGCCAGCAGCCGAGGCGGCGGGGTCGCAGATACGCAGTATTTT
CDR3aa: CASSRGGGVADTQYF

abundance: NA
j_gene: TRBJ2-7
v_gene: TRBV5-6
d_gene: NA
CDR3nt: TGTGCCAGCAGCTTGGGTGGCACCACGGAGCAGTACTTC
CDR3aa: CASSLGGTTEQYF

abundance: NA
j_gene: TRBJ1-6
v_gene: TRBV5-8
d_gene: TRBD1
CDR3nt: TGTGCCAGCAAAAATGGGAGCCGGGGGACAGACTATGATTCACCCCTCCACTTT
CDR3aa: CASKNGSRGTDYDSPLHF

abundance: NA
j_gene: TRBJ2-7
v_gene: TRBV5-5
d_gene: TRBD2
CDR3nt: TGTGCCAGCAGCTTGAATAGCGGGATAAGGGTCTACGAGCAGTACTTC
CDR3aa: CASSLNSGIRVYEQYF

abundance: NA
j_gene: TRBJ2-2
v_gene: TRBV5-4
d_gene: NA
CDR3nt: TGTGCCAGCAGCTTTGGGACAAGGAACACCGGGGAGCTGTTTTTT
CDR3aa: CASSFGTRNTGELFF

abundance: NA
j_gene: TRBJ1-6
v_gene: TRBV28
d_gene: NA
CDR3nt: TGTGCCAGCATAGGGGGTCAGACTAATTCACCCCTCCACTTT
CDR3aa: CASIGGQTNSPLHF

abundance: NA
j_gene: TRBJ2-5
v_gene: TRBV3-1/TRBV3-2
d_gene: NA
CDR3nt: TGTGCCAGCAGCCAAGGGACTGGCAGCCAAGAGACCCAGTACTTC
CDR3aa: CASSQGTGSQETQYF

abundance: NA
j_gene: TRBJ1-1
v_gene: TRBV19
d_gene: NA
CDR3nt: TGTGCCAGTAGTCGGCAGGGGAACACTGAAGCTTTCTTT
CDR3aa: CASSRQGNTEAFF

abundance: few
j_gene: TRBJ1-1
v_gene: TRBV28
d_gene: NA
CDR3nt: TGTGCCAGCAGTTTAACGGGGAGGCGGAGAAACACTGAAGCTTTCTTT
CDR3aa: CASSLTGRRRNTEAFF

abundance: NA
j_gene: TRBJ2-3
v_gene: TRBV19
d_gene: NA
CDR3nt: TGTGCCAGTAGTCTTGTCTTCACAGATACGCAGTATTTT
CDR3aa: CASSLVFTDTQYF

abundance: NA
j_gene: TRBJ2-7
v_gene: TRBV15
d_gene: NA
CDR3nt: TGTGCCACCAGCAGAGTAGGGGGGGGTAGCAACGAGCAGTACTTC
CDR3aa: CATSRVGGGSNEQYF

abundance: NA
j_gene: TRBJ1-6
v_gene: TRBV18
d_gene: NA
CDR3nt: TGTGCCAGCTCACCCATACAGGCGGATTCACCCCTCCACTTT
CDR3aa: CASSPIQADSPLHF

abundance: NA
j_gene: TRBJ1-5
v_gene: TRBV19
d_gene: NA
CDR3nt: TGTGCCAGTAGTATAAGGTCCCAGGGGTTACAGCCCCAGCATTTT
CDR3aa: CASSIRSQGLQPQHF

abundance: NA
j_gene: TRBJ2-1
v_gene: TRBV6-2/TRBV6-3
d_gene: TRBD1
CDR3nt: TGTGCCAGCAGTTACGCCGCGACAGGGGGTGCGTTCTTC
CDR3aa: CASSYAATGGAFF

abundance: NA
j_gene: TRBJ1-6
v_gene: TRBV10-3
d_gene: TRBD1
CDR3nt: TGTGCCACAGGGACAGACGAAAATAATTCACCCCTCCACTTT
CDR3aa: CATGTDENNSPLHF

abundance: NA
j_gene: TRBJ1-3
v_gene: TRBV28
d_gene: NA
CDR3nt: TGTGCCAGCAGTTTTAACAGGGTTGGAAACACCATATATTTT
CDR3aa: CASSFNRVGNTIYF

abundance: NA
j_gene: TRBJ2-7
v_gene: TRBV7-9
d_gene: NA
CDR3nt: TGTGCCAGCAGCTCGCCGGGACTCGCTATCGAGCAGTACTTC
CDR3aa: CASSSPGLAIEQYF

abundance: NA
j_gene: TRBJ1-1
v_gene: TRBV6-5
d_gene: TRBD1
CDR3nt: TGTGCCAGCACCGTCACAGGGGGCACTGAAGCTTTCTTT
CDR3aa: CASTVTGGTEAFF

abundance: NA
j_gene: TRBJ1-1
v_gene: TRBV7-2
d_gene: TRBD1
CDR3nt: TGTGCCAGCAGCTTAGCGGGACAGATGAACACTGAAGCTTTCTTT
CDR3aa: CASSLAGQMNTEAFF

abundance: NA
j_gene: TRBJ2-7
v_gene: TRBV10-3
d_gene: TRBD2
CDR3nt: TGTGCCATCAGCGATCCCGGACTAGCGGGGAGCGAGCAGTACTTC
CDR3aa: CAISDPGLAGSEQYF

abundance: once
j_gene: TRBJ2-4
v_gene: TRBV21-1
d_gene: NA
CDR3nt: TGTGCCAGCAGCAAAGCCCCCCTCCCCCTTAGCGGACTAGCCAAAAACATTCAGTACTTC
CDR3aa: CASSKAPLPLSGLAKNIQYF

abundance: NA
j_gene: TRBJ2-6
v_gene: TRBV9
d_gene: NA
CDR3nt: TGTGCCAGCAGCGTAGCCACTTACTCTGGGGCCAACGTGCTGACTTTC
CDR3aa: CASSVATYSGANVLTF

abundance: NA
j_gene: TRBJ1-2
v_gene: TRBV12-3/TRBV12-4
d_gene: NA
CDR3nt: TGTGCCAGCAGTTCTAACAGGGTTGGTGGCTACACCTTC
CDR3aa: CASSSNRVGGYTF

abundance: NA
j_gene: TRBJ1-4
v_gene: TRBV28
d_gene: NA
CDR3nt: TGTGCCAGCAGCTTATTACAGGGTGAAAAACTGTTTTTT
CDR3aa: CASSLLQGEKLFF

abundance: NA
j_gene: TRBJ1-1
v_gene: TRBV19
d_gene: NA
CDR3nt: TGTGCCAGTAGTTATCGGAACACTGAAGCTTTCTTT
CDR3aa: CASSYRNTEAFF

abundance: NA
j_gene: TRBJ2-3
v_gene: TRBV7-9
d_gene: NA
CDR3nt: TGTGCCAGCAGCGCCCCCGGGAGCACAGATACGCAGTATTTT
CDR3aa: CASSAPGSTDTQYF

abundance: once
j_gene: TRBJ2-7
v_gene: TRBV27
d_gene: TRBD2
CDR3nt: TGTGCCAGCAGTTTAACTAGCGGAGCTACGGGCGAGCAGTACTTC
CDR3aa: CASSLTSGATGEQYF